This entry describes one T cell receptor (beta chain). The sample is drawn from a study of regulatory T cells in long-lasting Graves disease. Specified time point: newly diagnosed GD, antithyroid drugs for less than 3 months. PBMCs provided the RNA from which the TCR library was made. In building TCR beta libraries, iRepertoire HTBI primers were used together with Arm-PCR of CDR3 regions. TCRdb called the multiplex PCR reads again in MiXCR, with one record for every CDR3 protein. In the table there are under 300,000 distinct CDR3 sequences, 20% of which are singletons. This CDR3 contains 15 residues. V lost 7 bases and J lost 7; bases outside the gene matches: 12. Germline V CDR1 and CDR2: DFQATT, SNEGSKA (reference sequence).

The specimen comprised peripheral blood mononuclear cells (PBMCs), sampled at new diagnosis, from a patient treated with antithyroid drugs. The chain is built from TRBV20-1 and TRBJ1-4; 10 bases agree with TRBD1. The origin of this receptor is a female donor with Graves disease. CDR3 region: CSVFKATGGGEKLFF. The DNA for the CDR3 is TGCAGTGTTTTTAAAGCGACAGGGGGCGGTGAAAAACTGTTTTTT.